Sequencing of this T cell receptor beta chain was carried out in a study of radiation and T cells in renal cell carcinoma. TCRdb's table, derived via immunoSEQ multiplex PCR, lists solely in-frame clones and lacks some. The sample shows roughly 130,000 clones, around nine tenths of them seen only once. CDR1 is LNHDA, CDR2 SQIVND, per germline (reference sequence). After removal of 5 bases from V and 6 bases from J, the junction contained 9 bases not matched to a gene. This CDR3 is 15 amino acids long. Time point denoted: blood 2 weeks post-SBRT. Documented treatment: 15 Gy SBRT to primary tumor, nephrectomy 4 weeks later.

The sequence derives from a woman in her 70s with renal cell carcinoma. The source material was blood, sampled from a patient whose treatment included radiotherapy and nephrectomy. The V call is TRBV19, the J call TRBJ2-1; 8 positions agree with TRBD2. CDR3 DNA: TGTGCCAGTAGTCTTGGGACTAGGGGTATCAATGAGCAGTTCTTC. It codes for CASSLGTRGINEQFF.